Below are 3 T cell receptor beta chains sequenced from a single sample in a study of beta chain features in type 1 diabetes. These receptors' targets are unknown. Study-level points and caveats: Type 1 diabetes patients showed a moderate but significant shortening of TCRB CDR3s in all four CD4+ subsets.

Sequenced material consisted of expressed TCRB transcripts (all of the isolated RNA was reverse transcribed). Produced via immunoSEQ multiplex PCR; TCRdb's table is partial and in-frame only. Of 500,000 to 650,000 clones in the sample, roughly 12% are singletons; the top ten hold 0.09% to 0.15%. The sequenced sample was naive CD4+ T cells from blood. Every receptor here comes from a man under 40 with type 1 diabetes.

This clone was counted many times. The chain uses TRBV23-1 and TRBJ2-1, with D possibly being TRBD2 (7 bases). TRBV23-1 is sorted into the ORF group, with uncertain function. V lost 6 bases and J lost 4, with 19 bases in between. CDR3 length: 16 residues. The CDR3 sequence: CASRVRRGAPYNEQFF. CDR3 in DNA: TGCGCCAGCAGAGTTCGTCGGGGGGCCCCGTACAATGAGCAGTTCTTC.

This clone occurred a few times. At one end, the junction sequence differs from germline, possibly due to a read error. The genes are TRBV12-5 and TRBJ2-1; the match to TRBD1 covers 8 bases. Germline V gene data show CDR1 as LGHNT and CDR2 as FRNRAP. There are 13 residues in the CDR3. In DNA, the CDR3 is TGTGCTAGGGGTTTGGAGACAGGGGCTGAGCAGTTCTTC. Translation gives CARGLETGAEQFF.

The sample holds a few counts of this clone. The V gene is TRBV4-3, the J gene TRBJ2-1, with 8 bases matching TRBD1. Looked up from germline, CDR1 is LGHNA and CDR2 is YSLEER. Trimming removed 6 bases from V and 7 bases from J; junction bases left unmatched: 5. The CDR3 covers 13 residues. In DNA form, the CDR3 reads TGCGCCAGCAGACTACAGGGGGTTAATGAGCAGTTCTTC. The encoded protein is CASRLQGVNEQFF.